These 12 T cell receptor beta chains came from one sample sequenced in a study of regulatory T cells in long-lasting Graves disease. Time point here: persistent/refractory GD, antithyroid drugs over 5 years with positive TRAb. Researchers made the TCR library from RNA that was extracted from PBMCs. To make TCR beta libraries, researchers used iRepertoire HTBI primers and Arm-PCR of CDR3 regions. MiXCR was run by TCRdb on the multiplex PCR reads, yielding one entry per CDR3 protein. The repertoire holds 310,000 or so distinct CDR3 sequences, with around a fifth as singletons. The input for sequencing was peripheral blood mononuclear cells (PBMCs), taken when the disease was refractory, from a patient treated with antithyroid drugs. The receptors were gathered from a female donor with Graves disease.

The chain combines TRBV28 with TRBJ1-2; tentative D call: TRBD1 (6 bases). The CDR3 has 18 amino acids. V was trimmed by 5 bases and J by 4 bases, leaving 26 bases between them. Germline-derived CDR1 and CDR2 are MDHEN and SYDVKM. As DNA, the CDR3 is TGTGCCAGCAGTCAAAATTATTTCTCGGGGGGCCTGGGCTATGGCTACACCTTC. Its protein product is CASSQNYFSGGLGYGYTF.

At least ten counts were recorded for this clonotype. The chain carries TRBV28 and TRBJ1-6; TRBD1 agrees at 9 bases. Per germline, CDR1 MDHEN and CDR2 SYDVKM. The V gene end was trimmed by 7 bases and the J gene end by 9 bases; junction bases not matched to a gene: 7. CDR3 length equals 14 residues. CDR3: CASIPGQGPSPLHF. As DNA, the CDR3 is TGTGCCAGCATCCCGGGACAGGGACCTTCACCCCTCCACTTT.

The chain carries TRBV10-2 and TRBJ2-7; D might be TRBD1 or TRBD2, each matching 5 bases. The ends were cut back, 4 bases at V and 8 bases at J, with 15 bases in the middle. Germline V lookup: CDR1 WSHSY, CDR2 SAAADI. The CDR3 length is 13 residues. CDR3 sequence (DNA): TGCGCCAGCAGTGTCCCCCCGGGACGCCAGCAGTACTTC. Translation gives CASSVPPGRQQYF.

A few counts support this clonotype. The chain carries TRBV7-9 and TRBJ2-7, with 7 bases that match TRBD1. The ends lost 5 bases at V and 5 bases at J; junction bases unmatched: 6. This CDR3 spans 13 amino acids. CDR1 and CDR2 (germline): SEHNR, FQNEAQ (reference sequence). CDR3 protein: CASSPDRVHEQYF. CDR3 bases: TGTGCCAGCAGCCCCGACAGGGTCCACGAGCAGTACTTC.

Many counts were recorded for this clonotype. The chain recombines TRBV12-3 or TRBV12-4 with TRBJ1-6; TRBD1 might be the D (5 bases). This CDR3 spans 14 amino acids. Trimming took off 3 bases at V and 7 bases at J, with 10 bases between the two ends. The CDR3 region has the DNA TGTGCCAGCAGTTTGGGACGGTACAATTCACCCCTCCACTTT. It codes for CASSLGRYNSPLHF.

The chain has TRBV4-1 and TRBJ1-5; no definite D call. V was pared by 0 bases and J by 3 bases, with 6 bases between. This CDR3 contains 14 residues. The germline V gene encodes CDR1 MGHRA and CDR2 YSYEKL. CDR3 loop: CASSQEGINQPQHF. The CDR3 DNA reads TGCGCCAGCAGCCAAGAGGGAATCAATCAGCCCCAGCATTTT.

A note on this clonotype: No conserved phenylalanine or tryptophan is present at the end of the CDR3, so a read error is the likely explanation. The genes are TRBV3-1 and TRBJ1-2, with a possible D match to TRBD1 (5 bases). Germline V gene lookup returns CDR1 LGHDT and CDR2 YNNKEL (reference sequence). This CDR3 has 13 residues. With 3 bases removed from V and 6 bases from J, the gap between germline ends came to 11 bases. The CDR3 region is CASSHRDQDGYTL. CDR3 bases: TGTGCCAGCAGCCACCGGGACCAAGATGGCTACACCCTC.

There are many counts of this clonotype. The chain joins TRBV6-2 or TRBV6-3 to TRBJ1-1; D gene unclear. The CDR3 sequence is 10 residues long. Germline CDR1 reads MNHEY; CDR2 reads SVGEGT. Trimming left V 6 bases short and J 2 bases short, with 1 base between. The CDR3 here is CASRNTEAFF. The CDR3 DNA follows: TGTGCCAGCAGAAACACTGAAGCTTTCTTT.

The J gene is TRBJ1-6, the V gene TRBV7-2; 8 bases are shared with TRBD1. The ends lost 1 base at V and 7 bases at J; junction bases unmatched: 9. CDR1 is SGHTA, CDR2 FQGNSA, per germline. CDR3 length: 17 amino acids. The CDR3 nucleotides are TGTGCCAGCAGCTTAGGGAGCCCGGGACAGGACAATTCACCCCTCCACTTT. As protein: CASSLGSPGQDNSPLHF.

This clonotype was seen ten or more times. The rearrangement joins TRBV2 to TRBJ1-5; TRBD1 matches at 8 bases. The length of the CDR3 is 15 residues. CDR1 SNHLY and CDR2 FYNNEI come from the germline V gene. J was trimmed by 6 bases and V by 2 bases; bases with no gene match: 6. The CDR3 region is CASSERGTGRQPQHF. The CDR3 DNA reads as TGTGCCAGCAGTGAACGCGGGACAGGTCGTCAGCCCCAGCATTTT.

This clonotype came up many times. V is TRBV27 and J is TRBJ1-1, with D perhaps matching TRBD1 (6 bases). V was cut by 2 bases and J by 4 bases, with 11 bases left in between. The germline V gene encodes CDR1 MNHEY and CDR2 SMNVEV (reference sequence). The CDR3 totals 14 residues. The CDR3 DNA reads as TGTGCCAGCAGTTTACAGGGGATTGGCACTGAAGCTTTCTTT. As protein: CASSLQGIGTEAFF.

CDR3 region: CASSPTGAAVYEQYF. The CDR3 bases are TGTGCCAGCAGCCCGACAGGGGCAGCCGTCTACGAGCAGTACTTC. This sequence joins TRBV7-6 and TRBJ2-7, with 8 bases that match TRBD1. The CDR3 is made up of 15 amino acids. The V gene end was trimmed by 5 bases and the J gene end by 3 bases; junction bases not matched to a gene: 9. CDR1 SGHVS and CDR2 FNYEAQ come from the germline V gene. The full variable domain, its missing parts supplied by reference TRBV7-6 and TRBJ2-7, is GAGVSQSPRYKVTKRGQDVALRCDPISGHVSLYWYRQALGQGPEFLTYFNYEAQQDKSGLPNDRFSAERPEGSISTLTIQRTEQRDSAMYRCASSPTGAAVYEQYFGPGTRLTVT.